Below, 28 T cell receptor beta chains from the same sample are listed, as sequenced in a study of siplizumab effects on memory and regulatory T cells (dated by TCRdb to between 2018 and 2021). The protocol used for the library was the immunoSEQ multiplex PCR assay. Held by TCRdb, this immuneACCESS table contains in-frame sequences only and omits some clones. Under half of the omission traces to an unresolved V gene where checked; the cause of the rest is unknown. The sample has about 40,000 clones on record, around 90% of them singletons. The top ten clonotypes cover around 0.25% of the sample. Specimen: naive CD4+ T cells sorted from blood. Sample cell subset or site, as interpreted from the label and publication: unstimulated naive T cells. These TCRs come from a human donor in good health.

CDR3 bases: TGTGCCAGCTCCCCCGGGACAGGGTATTGGCGCAATGAGCAGTTCTTC. This translates into CASSPGTGYWRNEQFF. The V and J genes are TRBV5-6 and TRBJ2-1, with 9 bases matching TRBD1. With V trimmed by 7 bases and J by 6 bases, 14 bases remained unmatched. The CDR3 is 16 amino acids. The germline CDR1 and CDR2 sequences are SGHDT and YYEEEE.

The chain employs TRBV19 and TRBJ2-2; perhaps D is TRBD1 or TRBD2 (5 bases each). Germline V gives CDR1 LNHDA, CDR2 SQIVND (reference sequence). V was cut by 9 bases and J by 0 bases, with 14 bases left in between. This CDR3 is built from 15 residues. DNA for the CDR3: TGTGCCAGCCAACCCGGGACGGCGAACACCGGGGAGCTGTTTTTT. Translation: CASQPGTANTGELFF.

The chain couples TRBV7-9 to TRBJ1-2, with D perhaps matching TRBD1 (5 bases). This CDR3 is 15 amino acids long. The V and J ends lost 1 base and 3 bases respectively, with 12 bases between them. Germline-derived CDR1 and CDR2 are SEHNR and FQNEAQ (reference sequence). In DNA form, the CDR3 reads TGTGCCAGCAGCTTAGAAAGGGGCCTGGACTATGGCTACACCTTC. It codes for CASSLERGLDYGYTF.

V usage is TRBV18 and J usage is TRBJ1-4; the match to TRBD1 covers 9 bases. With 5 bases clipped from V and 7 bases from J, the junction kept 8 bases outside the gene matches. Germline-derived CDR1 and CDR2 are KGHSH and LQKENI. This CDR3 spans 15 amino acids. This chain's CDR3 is CASSRRDRDGEKLFF. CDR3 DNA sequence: TGTGCCAGCTCAAGACGGGACAGGGATGGTGAAAAACTGTTTTTT.

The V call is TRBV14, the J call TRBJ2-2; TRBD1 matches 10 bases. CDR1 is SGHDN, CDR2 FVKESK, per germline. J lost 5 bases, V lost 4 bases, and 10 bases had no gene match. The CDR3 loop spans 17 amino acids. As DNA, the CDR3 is TGTGCCAGCAGCCCTCTAAACGGACAGGGGGGGACCGGGGAGCTGTTTTTT. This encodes CASSPLNGQGGTGELFF.

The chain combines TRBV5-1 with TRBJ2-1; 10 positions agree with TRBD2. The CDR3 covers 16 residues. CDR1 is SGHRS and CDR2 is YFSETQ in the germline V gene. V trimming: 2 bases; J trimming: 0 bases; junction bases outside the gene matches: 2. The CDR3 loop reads CASSFASGSSYNEQFF. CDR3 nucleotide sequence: TGCGCCAGCAGCTTCGCTAGCGGGAGCTCCTACAATGAGCAGTTCTTC.

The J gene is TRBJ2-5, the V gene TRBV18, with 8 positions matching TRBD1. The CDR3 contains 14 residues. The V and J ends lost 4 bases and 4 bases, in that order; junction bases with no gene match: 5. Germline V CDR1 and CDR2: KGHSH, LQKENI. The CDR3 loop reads CASSHRQGAETQYF. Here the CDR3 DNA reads TGTGCCAGCTCACACCGCCAGGGGGCAGAGACCCAGTACTTC.

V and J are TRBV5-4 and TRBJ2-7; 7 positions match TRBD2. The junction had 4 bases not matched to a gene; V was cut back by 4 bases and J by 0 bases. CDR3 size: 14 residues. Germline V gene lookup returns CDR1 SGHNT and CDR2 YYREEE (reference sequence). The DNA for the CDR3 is TGTGCCAGCAGCGGAAGCGGGGTCTCCTACGAGCAGTACTTC. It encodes CASSGSGVSYEQYF. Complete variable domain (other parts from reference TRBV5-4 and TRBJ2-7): ETGVTQSPTHLIKTRGQQVTLRCSSQSGHNTVSWYQQALGQGPQFIFQYYREEENGRGNFPPRFSGLQFPNYSSELNVNALELDDSALYLCASSGSGVSYEQYFGPGTRLTVT.

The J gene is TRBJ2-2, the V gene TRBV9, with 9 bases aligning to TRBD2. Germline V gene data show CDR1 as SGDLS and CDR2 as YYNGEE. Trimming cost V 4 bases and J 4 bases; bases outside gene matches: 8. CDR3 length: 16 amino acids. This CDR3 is CASSPPGREGTGELFF. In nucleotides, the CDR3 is TGTGCCAGCAGCCCCCCCGGGCGGGAGGGCACCGGGGAGCTGTTTTTT.

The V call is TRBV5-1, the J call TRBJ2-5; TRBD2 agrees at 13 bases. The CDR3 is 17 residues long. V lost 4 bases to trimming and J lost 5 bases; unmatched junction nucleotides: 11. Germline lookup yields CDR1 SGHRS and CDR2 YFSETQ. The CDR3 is CASSPGGLAGTTETQYF. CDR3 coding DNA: TGCGCCAGCAGCCCGGGGGGACTAGCGGGGACAACGGAGACCCAGTACTTC.

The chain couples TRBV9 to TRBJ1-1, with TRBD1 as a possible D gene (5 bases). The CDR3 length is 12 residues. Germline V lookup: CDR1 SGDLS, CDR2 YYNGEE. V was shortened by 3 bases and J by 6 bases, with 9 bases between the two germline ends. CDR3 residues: CASSGDASEAFF. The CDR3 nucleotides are TGTGCCAGCAGCGGGGACGCCTCTGAAGCTTTCTTT. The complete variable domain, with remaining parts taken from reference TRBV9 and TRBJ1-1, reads DSGVTQTPKHLITATGQRVTLRCSPRSGDLSVYWYQQSLDQGLQFLIQYYNGEERAKGNILERFSAQQFPDLHSELNLSSLELGDSALYFCASSGDASEAFFGQGTRLTVV.

In DNA form, the CDR3 reads TGTGCCAGCAGTTACTTGTCAGGGGATACCAATGAGCAGTTCTTC. Translating gives CASSYLSGDTNEQFF. The chain uses TRBV6-5 and TRBJ2-1; tentatively, D is TRBD1 (6 bases). CDR1 is MNHEY and CDR2 is SVGAGI in the germline V gene. V dropped 1 base and J dropped 6 bases, with 13 bases sitting between them. The CDR3 totals 15 residues.

The CDR3 bases are TGTGCCAGCACAAAGGGGGCCGGTATTACTGAGCAGTTCTTC. This sequence encodes CASTKGAGITEQFF. V and J are TRBV6-4 and TRBJ2-1, with TRBD1 identical over 7 bases. This CDR3 is built from 14 residues. Germline V lookup: CDR1 MRHNA, CDR2 SNTAGT. The junction had 12 bases not matched to a gene; V was cut back by 7 bases and J by 9 bases.

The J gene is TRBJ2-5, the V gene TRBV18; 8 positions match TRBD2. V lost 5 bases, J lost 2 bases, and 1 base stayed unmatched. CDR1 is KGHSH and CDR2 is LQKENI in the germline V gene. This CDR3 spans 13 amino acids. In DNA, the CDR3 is TGTGCCAGCTCAATAGCGGGACAAGAGACCCAGTACTTC. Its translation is CASSIAGQETQYF. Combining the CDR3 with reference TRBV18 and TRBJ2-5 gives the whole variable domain NAGVMQNPRHLVRRRGQEARLRCSPMKGHSHVYWYRQLPEEGLKFMVYLQKENIIDESGMPKERFSAEFPKEGPSILRIQQVVRGDSAAYFCASSIAGQETQYFGPGTRLLVL.

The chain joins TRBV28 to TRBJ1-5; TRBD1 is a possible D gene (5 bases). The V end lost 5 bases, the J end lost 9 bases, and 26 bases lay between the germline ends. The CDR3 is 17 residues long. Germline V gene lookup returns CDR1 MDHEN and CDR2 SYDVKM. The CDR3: CASSPYSEGRGSRPQHF. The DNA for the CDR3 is TGTGCCAGCAGTCCCTACTCTGAGGGGCGGGGGAGTAGGCCCCAGCATTTT.

DNA of the CDR3: TGTGCTAGTGGTTTAGGGCTAGCGGGAGGGACCGGGGAGCTGTTTTTT. This sequence encodes CASGLGLAGGTGELFF. The rearrangement links TRBV12-5 to TRBJ2-2; 12 bases agree with TRBD2. Per the germline V gene, CDR1 is LGHNT and CDR2 is FRNRAP. V shed 3 bases and J 5 bases; nucleotides not matched to a gene: 4. This CDR3 is 16 amino acids long.

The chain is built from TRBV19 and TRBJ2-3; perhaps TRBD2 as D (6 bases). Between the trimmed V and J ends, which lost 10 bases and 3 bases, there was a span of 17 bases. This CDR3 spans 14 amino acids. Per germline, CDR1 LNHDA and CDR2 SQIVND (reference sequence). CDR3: CATHSGQATDTQYF. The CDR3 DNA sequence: TGTGCCACACATAGCGGCCAAGCGACAGATACGCAGTATTTT.

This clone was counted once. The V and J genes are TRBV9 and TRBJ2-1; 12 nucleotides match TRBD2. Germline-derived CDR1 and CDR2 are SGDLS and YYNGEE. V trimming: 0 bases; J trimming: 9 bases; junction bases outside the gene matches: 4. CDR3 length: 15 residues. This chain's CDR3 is CASSVGTSGEGEQFF. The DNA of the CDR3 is TGTGCCAGCAGCGTAGGGACTAGCGGGGAAGGTGAGCAGTTCTTC.

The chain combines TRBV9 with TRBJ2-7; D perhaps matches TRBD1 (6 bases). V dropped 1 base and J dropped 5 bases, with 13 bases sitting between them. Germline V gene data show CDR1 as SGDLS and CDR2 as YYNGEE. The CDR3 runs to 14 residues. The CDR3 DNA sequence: TGTGCCAGCAGCGTAAGGAACAGGGTTAACGAGCAGTACTTC. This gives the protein CASSVRNRVNEQYF.

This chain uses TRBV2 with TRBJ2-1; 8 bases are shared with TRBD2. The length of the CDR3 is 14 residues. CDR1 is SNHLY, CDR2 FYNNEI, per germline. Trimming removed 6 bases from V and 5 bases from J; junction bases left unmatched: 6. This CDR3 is CASRETSANNEQFF. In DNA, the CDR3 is TGTGCCAGCAGGGAGACTAGCGCCAACAATGAGCAGTTCTTC. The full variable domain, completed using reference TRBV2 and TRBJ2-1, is EPEVTQTPSHQVTQMGQEVILRCVPISNHLYFYWYRQILGQKVEFLVSFYNNEISEKSEIFDDQFSVERPDGSNFTLKIRSTKLEDSAMYFCASRETSANNEQFFGPGTRLTVL.

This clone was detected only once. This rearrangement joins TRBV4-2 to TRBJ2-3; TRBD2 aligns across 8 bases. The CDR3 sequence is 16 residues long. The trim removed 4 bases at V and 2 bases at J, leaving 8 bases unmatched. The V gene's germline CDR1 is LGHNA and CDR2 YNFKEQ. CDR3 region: CASSPRLAGFTDTQYF. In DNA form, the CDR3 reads TGTGCCAGCAGCCCACGATTAGCGGGGTTCACAGATACGCAGTATTTT.

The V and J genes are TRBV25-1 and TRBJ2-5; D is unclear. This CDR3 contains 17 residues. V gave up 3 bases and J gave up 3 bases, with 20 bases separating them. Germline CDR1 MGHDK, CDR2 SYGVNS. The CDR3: CASSDVGRIVGKETQYF. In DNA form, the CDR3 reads TGTGCCAGCAGTGACGTGGGCAGGATAGTTGGTAAAGAGACCCAGTACTTC.

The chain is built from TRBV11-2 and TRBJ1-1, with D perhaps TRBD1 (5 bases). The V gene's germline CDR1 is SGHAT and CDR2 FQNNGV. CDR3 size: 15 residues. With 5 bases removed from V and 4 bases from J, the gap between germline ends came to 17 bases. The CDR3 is CASSLDSPIGTEAFF. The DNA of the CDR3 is TGTGCCAGCAGCCTTGACAGCCCAATTGGCACTGAAGCTTTCTTT. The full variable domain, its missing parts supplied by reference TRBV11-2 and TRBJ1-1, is EAGVAQSPRYKIIEKRQSVAFWCNPISGHATLYWYQQILGQGPKLLIQFQNNGVVDDSQLPKDRFSAERLKGVDSTLKIQPAKLEDSAVYLCASSLDSPIGTEAFFGQGTRLTVV.

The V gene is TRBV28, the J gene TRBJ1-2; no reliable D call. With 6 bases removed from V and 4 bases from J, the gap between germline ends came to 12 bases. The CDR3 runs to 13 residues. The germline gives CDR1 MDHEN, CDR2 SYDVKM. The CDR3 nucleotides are TGTGCCAGCAGCCAGGATTTAATCTATGGCTACACCTTC. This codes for CASSQDLIYGYTF.

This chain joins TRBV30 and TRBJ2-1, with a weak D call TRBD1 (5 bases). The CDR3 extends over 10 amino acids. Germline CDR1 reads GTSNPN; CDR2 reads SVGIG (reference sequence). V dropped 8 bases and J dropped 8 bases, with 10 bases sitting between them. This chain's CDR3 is CAPGIHEQFF. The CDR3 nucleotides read TGTGCCCCAGGGATCCATGAGCAGTTCTTC. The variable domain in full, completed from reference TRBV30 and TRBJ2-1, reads SQTIHQWPATLVQPVGSPLSLECTVEGTSNPNLYWYRQAAGRGLQLLFYSVGIGQISSEVPQNLSASRPQDRQFILSSKKLLLSDSGFYLCAPGIHEQFFGPGTRLTVL.

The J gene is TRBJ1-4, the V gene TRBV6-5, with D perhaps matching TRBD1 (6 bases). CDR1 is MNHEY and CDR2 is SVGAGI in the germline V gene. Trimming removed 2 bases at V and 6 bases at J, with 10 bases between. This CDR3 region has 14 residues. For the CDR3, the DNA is TGTGCCAGCAGTTACGGGGGCGCGGATGAAAAACTGTTTTTT. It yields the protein CASSYGGADEKLFF.

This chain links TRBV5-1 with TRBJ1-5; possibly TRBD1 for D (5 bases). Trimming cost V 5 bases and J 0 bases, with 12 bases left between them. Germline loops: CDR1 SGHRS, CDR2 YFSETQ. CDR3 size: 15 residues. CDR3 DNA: TGCGCCAGCAGACCCGGGGGATATAGCAATCAGCCCCAGCATTTT. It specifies CASRPGGYSNQPQHF.

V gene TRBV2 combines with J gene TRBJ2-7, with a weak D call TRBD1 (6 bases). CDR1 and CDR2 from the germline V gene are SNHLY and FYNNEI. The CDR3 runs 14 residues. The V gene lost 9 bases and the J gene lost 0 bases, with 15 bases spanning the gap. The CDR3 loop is CASTSEQGSYEQYF. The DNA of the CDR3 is TGTGCCAGTACGTCAGAACAGGGCTCCTACGAGCAGTACTTC.